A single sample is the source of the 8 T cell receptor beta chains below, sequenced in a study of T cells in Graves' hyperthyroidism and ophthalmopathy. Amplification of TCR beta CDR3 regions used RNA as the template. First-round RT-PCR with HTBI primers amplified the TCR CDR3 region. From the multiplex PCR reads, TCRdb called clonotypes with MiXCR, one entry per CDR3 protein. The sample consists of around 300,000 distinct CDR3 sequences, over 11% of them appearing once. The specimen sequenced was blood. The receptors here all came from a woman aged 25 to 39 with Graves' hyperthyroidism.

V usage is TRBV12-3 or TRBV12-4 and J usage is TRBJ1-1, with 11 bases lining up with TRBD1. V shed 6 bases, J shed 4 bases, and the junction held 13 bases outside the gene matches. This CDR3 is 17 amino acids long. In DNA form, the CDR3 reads TGTGCCAGCAGCCTGATGGGGACAGGGGGGTTCGTCACTGAAGCTTTCTTT. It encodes CASSLMGTGGFVTEAFF.

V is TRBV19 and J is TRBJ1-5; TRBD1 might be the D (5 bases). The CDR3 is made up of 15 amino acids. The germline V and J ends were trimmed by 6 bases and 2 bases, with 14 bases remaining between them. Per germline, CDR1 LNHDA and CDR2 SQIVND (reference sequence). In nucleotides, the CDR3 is TGTGCCAGTAGCTCAGGGATTAGGGGCAATCAGCCCCAGCATTTT. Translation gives CASSSGIRGNQPQHF.

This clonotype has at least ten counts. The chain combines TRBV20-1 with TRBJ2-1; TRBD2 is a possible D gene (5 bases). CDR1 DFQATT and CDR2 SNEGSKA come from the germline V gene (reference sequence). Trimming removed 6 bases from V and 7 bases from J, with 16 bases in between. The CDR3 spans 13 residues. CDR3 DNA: TGCAGTGCCACCGGCTCATGGAGGAATGAGCAGTTCTTC. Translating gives CSATGSWRNEQFF.

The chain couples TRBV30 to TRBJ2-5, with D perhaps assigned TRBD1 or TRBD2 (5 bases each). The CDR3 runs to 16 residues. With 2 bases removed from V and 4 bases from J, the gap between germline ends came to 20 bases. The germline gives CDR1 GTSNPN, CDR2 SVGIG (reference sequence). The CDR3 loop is CAWSMYSGPILETQYF. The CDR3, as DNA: TGTGCCTGGAGTATGTATTCGGGACCAATTCTAGAGACCCAGTACTTC.

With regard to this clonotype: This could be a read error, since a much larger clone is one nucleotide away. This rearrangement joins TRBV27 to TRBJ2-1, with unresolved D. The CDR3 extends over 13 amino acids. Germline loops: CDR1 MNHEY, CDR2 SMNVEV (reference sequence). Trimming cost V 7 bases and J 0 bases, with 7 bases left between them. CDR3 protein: CASTIFSYNEQFF. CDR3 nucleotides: TGTGCCAGCACAATATTCTCCTACAATGAGCAGTTCTTC.

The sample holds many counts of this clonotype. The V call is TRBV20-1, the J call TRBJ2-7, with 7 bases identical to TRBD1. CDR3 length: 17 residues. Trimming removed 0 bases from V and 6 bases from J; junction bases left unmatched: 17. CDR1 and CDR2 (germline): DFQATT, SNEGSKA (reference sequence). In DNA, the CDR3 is TGCAGTGCTAGAGAGAGTCATCCGGGGTCTAAGGGGGCCGAGCAGTACTTC. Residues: CSARESHPGSKGAEQYF.

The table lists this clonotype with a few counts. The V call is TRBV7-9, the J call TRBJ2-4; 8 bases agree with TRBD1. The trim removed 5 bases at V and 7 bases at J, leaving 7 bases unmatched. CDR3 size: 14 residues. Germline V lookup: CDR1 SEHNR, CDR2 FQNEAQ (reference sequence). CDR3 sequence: CASSPQGARNIQYF. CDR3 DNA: TGTGCCAGCAGCCCCCAGGGGGCGAGGAACATTCAGTACTTC.

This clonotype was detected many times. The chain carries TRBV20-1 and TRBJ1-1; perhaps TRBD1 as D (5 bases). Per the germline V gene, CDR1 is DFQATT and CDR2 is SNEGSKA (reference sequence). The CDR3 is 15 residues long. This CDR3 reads CSAREAEGGGTEAFF. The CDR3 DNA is TGCAGCGCCAGGGAGGCCGAGGGTGGGGGCACTGAAGCTTTCTTT.